This passage covers 5 T cell receptor beta chains from one sample sequenced in a study. Some clones are missing from TCRdb's copy, which holds only in-frame ones; the method was immunoSEQ multiplex PCR. This table holds 55,000 to 70,000 clones, around 95% found once. Source material: PBMCs. The source of these receptors is a man in his forties or fifties with rheumatoid arthritis.

This chain links TRBV18 with TRBJ2-3; a weak D match, TRBD2 (5 bases). Trimming left V 2 bases short and J 8 bases short, with 20 bases between. The CDR3 length is 16 residues. From germline, CDR1 is KGHSH and CDR2 LQKENI. In nucleotides, the CDR3 is TGTGCCAGCTCACCAGGGGTCGGGGTCAGCGAGGCTACGCAGTATTTT. Amino acid sequence: CASSPGVGVSEATQYF.

The rearrangement links TRBV25-1 to TRBJ2-7; the match to TRBD2 covers 9 bases. The CDR3 contains 15 residues. Germline loops: CDR1 MGHDK, CDR2 SYGVNS. V was pared by 2 bases and J by 2 bases, with 4 bases of the junction left unmatched. CDR3 DNA sequence: TGTGCCAGCAGTGAAGGACTAGCGTCTCCCTACGAGCAGTACTTC. This translates into CASSEGLASPYEQYF.

Note on this clone: Other DNA sequences in the sample encode the same CDR3. The chain couples TRBV5-1 to TRBJ2-7, with 11 bases lining up with TRBD2. This CDR3 comprises 15 residues. V shed 5 bases and J 0 bases; nucleotides not matched to a gene: 4. CDR1 is SGHRS, CDR2 YFSETQ, per germline. This CDR3 reads CASREGLADSYEQYF. The CDR3 nucleotides read TGCGCCAGCAGGGAGGGACTAGCGGACTCCTACGAGCAGTACTTC.

This clone showed up just once. The chain is built from TRBV6-2 or TRBV6-3 and TRBJ1-2, with D possibly TRBD1 on 6 matching bases. Germline V gene sequence: CDR1 MNHEY, CDR2 SVGEGT. The CDR3 is 13 residues long. V lost 6 bases, J lost 2 bases, and 10 bases lay in between. The CDR3 sequence: CASSRDTNYGYTF. CDR3 nucleotides: TGTGCCAGCAGCAGGGACACGAACTATGGCTACACCTTC.

V gene TRBV10-1 combines with J gene TRBJ2-3, with a possible D match to TRBD1 (5 bases). CDR1 and CDR2 from the germline V gene are WNHNN and SYGVQD (reference sequence). The V and J ends lost 3 bases and 2 bases respectively, with 9 bases between them. This CDR3 is 14 amino acids long. CDR3 amino acids: CASSEGRDTDTQYF. In DNA form, the CDR3 reads TGCGCCAGCAGTGAAGGCAGGGACACAGATACGCAGTATTTT.